Sequencing of this T cell receptor (beta chain) was carried out in a study of blood T cell repertoires in COVID-19. About the study: COVID-19 samples, acute and convalescent, were from the United States, Italy and Spain. PBMCs, B-cell-depleted T cells, or T cells were the source of the cDNA or gDNA that made up the material.

How the authors handled the data: Reference gene primer amplification in the assay estimated nucleated cell counts. Data came from immunoSEQ multiplex PCR; TCRdb stores just in-frame clones and leaves some out. That table is the source of V, J and clone size, and D and trimming were worked out from the DNA. This sample has over 150,000 clones; around 90% occur once, and the top ten carry around 2%. In terms of age and location, participants ranged from about 18 to 89 years and lived in approximately 24 US areas. Sample: PBMCs or T cells enriched from blood (not recorded which). This sequence was found in a woman aged 30 to 39 who had recovered from COVID-19.

CDR3 loop: CASRSGREDSYEQYF. For the CDR3, the DNA is TGTGCCAGCAGGTCTGGCAGGGAGGACTCCTACGAGCAGTACTTC. The rearrangement uses TRBV2 and TRBJ2-7; D perhaps matches TRBD2 (6 bases). Trimming pared 6 bases from V and 0 bases from J, leaving 15 bases between. The length of the CDR3 is 15 residues. CDR1 is SNHLY, CDR2 FYNNEI, per germline. Complete variable domain (other parts from reference TRBV2 and TRBJ2-7): EPEVTQTPSHQVTQMGQEVILRCVPISNHLYFYWYRQILGQKVEFLVSFYNNEISEKSEIFDDQFSVERPDGSNFTLKIRSTKLEDSAMYFCASRSGREDSYEQYFGPGTRLTVT.